This T cell receptor beta chain was documented in a study of T cell clones after liver transplantation (dated by TCRdb to about 2019). Broadly, across the study: The samples were obtained from ITN030ST, a randomized trial that attempted immunosuppression withdrawal within 2 years after liver transplantation. Blood samples were collected pre-transplant, pre-randomization before withdrawal, and post-randomization after either full withdrawal or failed withdrawal. Three of the eight recipients were HCV-positive; the others were transplanted for non-autoimmune, non-viral indications. No induction therapy was given to the subjects, and standard immunosuppression was administered until randomization at 12-24 months post-transplant. Donor-reactive T cell clones were identified by TCRbeta sequencing after a pre-transplant mixed lymphocyte reaction and then tracked in post-transplant blood. Tolerance was defined as complete withdrawal of immunosuppression for at least one year without a rise in liver enzymes beyond twice the upper limit of normal. Third party-reactive TCRbeta sequences were also identified from pre-transplant MLRs to serve as an antigen-independent comparator for donor-reactive sequences. The studied cohort comprised 8 liver transplant recipients, 3 classified as tolerant and 5 as non-tolerant.

In regard to this clone: This receptor's antigen is unknown. Within one base of it there is no much larger clone, and no base qualities were kept.

CDR1 and CDR2 are drawn from the germline V gene (reference sequence): LNHDA, SQIVND. The CDR3 sequence holds 15 residues, the cysteine and phenylalanine included. Only the CDR3 portion is preserved as DNA: 45 bases, with reading frame beginning at the first base. Trimming removed 3 bases from V and 5 bases from J; the gene matches leave 4 bases unexplained. Using immunoSEQ, frozen genomic DNA was subjected to high-throughput TCRbeta CDR3 sequencing, a process that included PCR amplification, mapping, bias correction and internal controls. The paper's data handling went like this. Productive rearrangements were retained, and unique TCRbeta sequences were defined by the CDR3 nucleotide sequence together with the V and J gene. A sequence counted as donor-reactive only if the sequence showed at least 5-fold expansion in CFSE-low cells compared with unstimulated pre-transplant cells and had a frequency of at least 0.01%. Minimum frequency thresholds were set for each subject on the basis of the unstimulated sample with the lowest template count, so that a detection power of at least 90% was ensured. Jensen-Shannon divergence between the top 1000 TCRbeta sequences after and before transplant was used to measure repertoire turnover. Changes in detection of donor-reactive sequences were tested with two-sided Fisher's exact tests. As stored in TCRdb, this immuneACCESS dataset retains in-frame rearrangements with V and J assigned. A fraction of the clones does not appear; measured against another copy, unresolved V genes explain less than half of the discrepancy, and the remainder lacks a known reason. The V and J calls and clone size come from that table; D and trimming were worked out from the DNA. The sample table lists more than 100,000 clones, 80% to 90% of them with a count of one. About 2.6% of the sample is in the top ten clones.

Study-level results and caveats: Donor-reactive sequences decreased more than third party-reactive sequences, which suggests partial antigen-specific deletion that was not related to withdrawal success. Since no allograft tissue specimens were available, donor-reactive T cells may have migrated into the graft instead of being deleted. In most of the 8 subjects, regardless of tolerance or HCV status, circulating donor-reactive CD4 TCRbeta sequences dropped significantly post-transplant. Once repertoire turnover was taken into account, donor-reactive detection showed a significant reduction for CD4 in 7 of 8 subjects and for CD8 in 8 of 8. In a couple of subjects, low numbers of available donor cells limited the measurable donor-reactive repertoire. Because of small, heterogeneous patient numbers and non-standardized post-transplant time points, the conclusions were only preliminary.

Thawed unstimulated PBMCs were stained for CD3, CD4 and CD8 and FACS-sorted into CD3+CD4+ and CD3+CD8+ populations. All 8 studied subjects were randomized to immunosuppression withdrawal. The Qiagen DNeasy Blood and Tissue Kit was used to isolate genomic DNA. This chain joins TRBV19 to TRBJ2-1, with 10 bases in between that match TRBD1. The source is a human patient who received a liver transplant. A transplant means some T cells may be of graft donor rather than patient origin. The sequencing used CD4+ T cells from blood, collected roughly 50 months after liver transplant. The CDR3 is CASSMGQGRNNEQFF. The bases read TGTGCCAGTAGTATGGGACAGGGGCGGAACAATGAGCAGTTCTTC. The CDR3 plus the reference TRBV19 and TRBJ2-1 genes for the other parts give the full variable domain: DGGITQSPKYLFRKEGQNVTLSCEQNLNHDAMYWYRQDPGQGLRLIYYSQIVNDFQKGDIAEGYSVSREKKESFPLTVTSAQKNPTAFYLCASSMGQGRNNEQFFGPGTRLTVL.